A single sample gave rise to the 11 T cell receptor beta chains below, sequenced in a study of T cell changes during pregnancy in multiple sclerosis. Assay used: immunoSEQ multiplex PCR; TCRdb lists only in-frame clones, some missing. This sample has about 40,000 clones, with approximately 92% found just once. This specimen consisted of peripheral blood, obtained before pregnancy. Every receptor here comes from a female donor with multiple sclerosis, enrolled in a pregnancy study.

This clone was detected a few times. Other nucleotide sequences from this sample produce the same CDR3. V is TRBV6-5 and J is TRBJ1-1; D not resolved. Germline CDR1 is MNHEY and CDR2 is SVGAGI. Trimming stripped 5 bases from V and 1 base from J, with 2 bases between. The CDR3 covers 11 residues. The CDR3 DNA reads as TGTGCCAGCAGTCGGAACACTGAAGCTTTCTTT. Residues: CASSRNTEAFF.

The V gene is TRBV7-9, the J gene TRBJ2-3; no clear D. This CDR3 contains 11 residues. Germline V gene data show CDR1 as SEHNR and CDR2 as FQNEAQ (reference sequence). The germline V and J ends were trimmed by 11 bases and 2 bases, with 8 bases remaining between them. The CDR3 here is CAGLSTDTQYF. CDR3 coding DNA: TGTGCCGGCCTGTCCACAGATACGCAGTATTTT.

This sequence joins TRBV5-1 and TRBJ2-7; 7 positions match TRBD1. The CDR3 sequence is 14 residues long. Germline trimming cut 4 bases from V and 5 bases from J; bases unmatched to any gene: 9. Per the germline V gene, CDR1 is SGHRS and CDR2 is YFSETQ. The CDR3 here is CASSPLQGPNEQYF. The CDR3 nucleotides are TGCGCCAGCAGCCCACTACAGGGGCCCAACGAGCAGTACTTC.

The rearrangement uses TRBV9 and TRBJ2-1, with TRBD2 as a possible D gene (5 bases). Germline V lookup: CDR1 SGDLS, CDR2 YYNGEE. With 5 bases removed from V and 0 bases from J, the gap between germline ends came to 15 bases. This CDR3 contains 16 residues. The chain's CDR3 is CASSYRTVRSYNEQFF. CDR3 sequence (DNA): TGTGCCAGCAGTTATAGGACTGTCCGCTCCTACAATGAGCAGTTCTTC.

The CDR3, as DNA: TGTGCCAGCAGTTTGACTAGCGGGAGTGACTACGAGCAGTACTTC. It encodes CASSLTSGSDYEQYF. This rearrangement joins TRBV27 to TRBJ2-7; 12 bases are a match to TRBD2. Germline CDR1 MNHEY, CDR2 SMNVEV (reference sequence). The CDR3 extends over 15 amino acids. Germline trimming cut 3 bases from V and 3 bases from J; bases unmatched to any gene: 3.

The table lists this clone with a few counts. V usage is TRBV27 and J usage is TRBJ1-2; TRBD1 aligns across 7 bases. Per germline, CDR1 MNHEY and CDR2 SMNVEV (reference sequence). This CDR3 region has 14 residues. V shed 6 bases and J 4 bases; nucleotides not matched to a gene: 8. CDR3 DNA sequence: TGTGCCAGCAGATACTCCCGGGACAGCTATGGCTACACCTTC. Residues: CASRYSRDSYGYTF.

CDR3 region: CASSLGQIPPNEQYF. In DNA, the CDR3 is TGTGCCAGCAGCTTAGGGCAGATACCTCCCAACGAGCAGTACTTC. The chain joins TRBV13 to TRBJ2-7, with D hard to call. CDR1 is PRHDT and CDR2 is FYEKMQ in the germline V gene (reference sequence). CDR3 length equals 15 residues. The V and J ends lost 0 bases and 5 bases respectively, with 14 bases between them. Full variable domain (remainder filled in from reference TRBV13 and TRBJ2-7): AAGVIQSPRHLIKEKRETATLKCYPIPRHDTVYWYQQGPGQDPQFLISFYEKMQSDKGSIPDRFSAQQFSDYHSELNMSSLELGDSALYFCASSLGQIPPNEQYFGPGTRLTVT.

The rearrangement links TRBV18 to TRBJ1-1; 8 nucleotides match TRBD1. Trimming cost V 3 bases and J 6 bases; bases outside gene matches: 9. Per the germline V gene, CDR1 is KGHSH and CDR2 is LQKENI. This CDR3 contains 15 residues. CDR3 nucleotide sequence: TGTGCCAGCTCACCGAACAGGGGGGGGATCCCTGAAGCTTTCTTT. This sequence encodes CASSPNRGGIPEAFF.

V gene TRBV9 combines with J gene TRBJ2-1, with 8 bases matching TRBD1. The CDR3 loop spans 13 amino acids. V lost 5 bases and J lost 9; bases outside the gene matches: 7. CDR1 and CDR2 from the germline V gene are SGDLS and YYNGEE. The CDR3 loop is CASRKTGVGEQFF. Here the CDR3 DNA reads TGTGCCAGCAGAAAGACAGGGGTAGGTGAGCAGTTCTTC.

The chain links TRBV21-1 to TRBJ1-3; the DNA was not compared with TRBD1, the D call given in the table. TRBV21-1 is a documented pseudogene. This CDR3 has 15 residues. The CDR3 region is CASRQTALFGNTIYF. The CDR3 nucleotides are TGTGCCAGCAGACAGACAGCCTTGTTTGGAAACACCATATATTTT.

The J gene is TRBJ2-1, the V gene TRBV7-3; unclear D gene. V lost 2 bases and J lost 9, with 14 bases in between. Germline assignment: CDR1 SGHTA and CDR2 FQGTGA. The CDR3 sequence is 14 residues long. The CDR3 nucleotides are TGTGCCAGCAGCTTAGGTCCAGCGCAAGCTGAGCAGTTCTTC. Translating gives CASSLGPAQAEQFF.